What follows describes a single T cell receptor (beta chain). This clone was seen a few times. The antigen it binds to is not known. No base-level quality is on record; no much larger clone is a single base apart. The CDR3 runs 16 amino acids, cysteine and phenylalanine included. Just the 48-base CDR3 DNA is kept, in frame starting at base 1. Compared with germline, V lacks 5 bases and J lacks 0 bases; bases without a gene match: 6. CDR1 and CDR2, looked up from the germline V gene, are SGHTA and FQGNSA. From each donor, a single peripheral blood sample of roughly 0.11 L on average was drawn into heparinised tubes. A BD FACSAria II was used to sort naive, central memory, regulatory and stem cell-like memory CD4+ T cells with a panel that included CD45RO, CCR7, CD25, CD127, CD95 and CD27. Purity was above 95% for every sorted population. PBMCs were separated immediately by Lymphoprep density gradient centrifugation and were stained directly, without being cultured. Samples were stained and sorted in pairs, with one healthy donor and one patient per experiment, so that batch effects were minimized.

This sample was included in a study of beta chain features in type 1 diabetes listed by TCRdb under 2018. In the study overall: Patients and healthy donors did not differ in mean age, gender distribution, total cell number or subset yield. The study compared TCRB repertoires of sorted circulating CD4+ T cell subsets between recently diagnosed type 1 diabetes patients and matched healthy donors. A total of roughly 99 million sorted cells were examined across all samples, and the number of cells per subset was strongly correlated with RNA yield. Naive and central memory subsets were obtained from all 30 or so donors, but regulatory and stem cell-like memory subsets were isolated from only 8 patients and 8 healthy donors.

The entire amount of isolated RNA was reverse transcribed using the High Capacity cDNA Reverse Transcription Kit, so the sequenced TCRB transcripts were expressed ones. Deep immunoSEQ sequencing was applied to naive, central memory and regulatory T cell samples, giving an average of roughly 3.5 million total reads per sample. Sorted cells were lysed in RLT buffer and RNA was extracted with DNase-treated RNeasy Micro or Mini kits, depending on cell number. Each cell subset was processed separately to prevent cross-contamination, with patient and healthy donor samples processed together. The immunoSEQ multiplex PCR was used to amplify TCRB sequences from cDNA, yielding 87-bp fragments that span the CDR3 region. Amplicons were sequenced on the Illumina HiSeq platform. In the source study's methods: PCR bias was computationally corrected using synthetic template baselines, reads within Hamming distance 2 were collapsed, and singletons that could not be merged were discarded. Reads were aligned against IMGT to assign V, D and J genes, CDR3 length and insertions or deletions at six rearrangement sites. Within each subset, clonotype counts were normalized to sorted cell number, and only after that were true diversity and Gini coefficients computed with the tcR R package. The overlap coefficient, calculated on TCRB nucleotide sequences, was used to quantify repertoire sharing. Out-of-frame TCRB sequences from naive cells were analyzed as a proxy for the pre-selection repertoire. What TCRdb holds here is the immuneACCESS table cut down to in-frame rearrangements. Part of the clones is not present; checked against another copy, under half of the missing clones reflect an unresolved V gene, and the others are unexplained. The DNA was the basis for D and trimming; V, J and clone size are from that table. For this sample the table gives around 690,000 clones, of which around 12% were detected only once. The ten largest clonotypes hold about 0.11% of the sample.

General findings and caveats noted by the study authors: HLA sub-analyses involved small numbers of individuals, so any influence of HLA type on TCRB rearrangement remained unresolved. Because cDNA rather than genomic DNA was sequenced, highly expressing activated cells could have been over-represented, although no difference in activation and CD3 levels was found between groups. In all four CD4+ subsets, TCRB CDR3 length was moderately but significantly shorter in type 1 diabetes patients. Patients with type 1 diabetes made fewer insertions and deleted more nucleotides at VDJ recombination sites, implying thymic rearrangement abnormalities. PCR may preferentially amplify shorter templates, but because patient and control samples were amplified and corrected together, any resulting skew would affect both groups equally. Naive, central memory and regulatory TCRB repertoires appeared to be more alike among patients than among healthy donors.

The sequenced sample was naive CD4+ T cells from blood. What the cell subset or site label conveys for this sample: true naive CD4+ T cells. This clonotype originated in a man younger than 40 with type 1 diabetes. The chain joins TRBV7-2 to TRBJ2-7; 11 bases in the middle match TRBD2. The nucleotide sequence is given as TGTGCCAGCAGCCGCGCTAGCGGGGGGAACTCCTACGAGCAGTACTTC. Translation gives CASSRASGGNSYEQYF.